This T cell receptor beta chain was observed in a study of human T cells and chemical hapten exposure. Across the study: It was small differences in pooled library volume that mainly caused per-sample TCR yields to vary. General study findings and limits: Expanded TCRs produced significantly more large CDR3 similarity clusters than controls did.

The time point was: pre-sensitization, week 0. Treatment reported: therapeutic diphenylcyclopropenone sensitization with weekly scalp DPC. Unfractionated whole blood served as the source for total RNA extraction. Note on this clonotype: Its antigen is still unknown.

TCRdb analysed the RACE reads with MiXCR anew, one entry per CDR3 protein. Of about 68,000 distinct CDR3 sequences in the sample, 9.5% to 13% are singletons; the top ten hold about 5%. Deletions cut 4 bases from V and 1 base from J, with 13 bases between. This CDR3 has 16 residues. Germline V gene sequence: CDR1 MNHEY, CDR2 SVGAGI. V is TRBV6-5 and J is TRBJ2-2; TRBD2 is a possible D gene (5 bases). Source: whole blood, taken in connection with sensitization to the hapten diphenylcyclopropenone (DPC). This sequence was found in a woman between 50 and 59 years old with alopecia areata. Some clones in this sample may be carry-over from other donors' samples. In DNA, the CDR3 is TGTGCCAGCAGTTTGAGCGGAGCCCTGAACACCGGGGAGCTGTTTTTT. Translating it yields CASSLSGALNTGELFF.